This T cell receptor beta chain was found in a study of CD8 T cells in ankylosing spondylitis. Using quantitative 5'-RACE with molecular barcodes, the authors made TCR beta libraries. MiXCR, applied by TCRdb to the 5' RACE reads, yields one record per CDR3 protein. The data show a few hundred thousand distinct CDR3 sequences, around 21% seen once. Germline-derived CDR1 and CDR2 are PRHDT and FYEKMQ (reference sequence). The length of the CDR3 is 14 residues. J lost 4 bases, V lost 5 bases, and 5 bases had no gene match. The sequencing input was blood, either unsorted or a sorted T cell fraction (not recorded which). The source of this sequence is a female donor with ankylosing spondylitis or in good health (not recorded which). J is TRBJ2-1 and V is TRBV13; 7 nucleotides align to TRBD1. The CDR3 loop is CASSPDRVYNEQFF. In DNA form, the CDR3 reads TGTGCCAGCAGCCCCGACAGGGTTTACAATGAGCAGTTCTTC.